This T cell receptor (beta chain) was captured by sequencing in a study of T cell responses to AZD1222 COVID-19 vaccine. The study's findings and limits: Of spike-specific TCRs, nearly half reportedly target regions left unmutated in variants.

As for this clone: No antigen is known for it.

The data were produced by immunoSEQ multiplex PCR, yet TCRdb's version contains in-frame clones alone and is incomplete. The data contain roughly 130,000 clones, roughly nine tenths of them singletons. The V end lost 2 bases, the J end lost 6 bases, and 8 bases lay between the germline ends. CDR1 and CDR2 (germline): DFQATT, SNEGSKA (reference sequence). This CDR3 is built from 11 residues. The material sequenced was peripheral blood, taken 28 days after the second AZD1222 dose. The gene calls are TRBV20-1 and TRBJ2-7; D may be TRBD2 (6 bases). The TCR originated in an adult who received the AZD1222 COVID-19 vaccine. The CDR3 DNA sequence: TGCAGTGCTAGACGGGAGTTCGAGCAGTACTTC. Amino acid sequence: CSARREFEQYF.